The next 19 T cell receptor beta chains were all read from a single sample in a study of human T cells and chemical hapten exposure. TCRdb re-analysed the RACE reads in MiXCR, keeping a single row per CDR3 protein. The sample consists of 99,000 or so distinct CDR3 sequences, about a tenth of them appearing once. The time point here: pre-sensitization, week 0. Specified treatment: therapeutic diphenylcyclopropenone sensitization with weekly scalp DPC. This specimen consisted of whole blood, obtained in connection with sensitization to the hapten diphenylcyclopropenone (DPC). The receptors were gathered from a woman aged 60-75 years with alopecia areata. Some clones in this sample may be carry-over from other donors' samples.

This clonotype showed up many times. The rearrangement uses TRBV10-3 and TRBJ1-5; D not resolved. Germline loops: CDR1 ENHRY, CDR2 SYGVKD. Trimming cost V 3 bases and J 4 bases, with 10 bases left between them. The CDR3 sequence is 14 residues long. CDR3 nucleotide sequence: TGTGCCATCAGTGATGGACTGATTAATCAGCCCCAGCATTTT. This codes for CAISDGLINQPQHF.

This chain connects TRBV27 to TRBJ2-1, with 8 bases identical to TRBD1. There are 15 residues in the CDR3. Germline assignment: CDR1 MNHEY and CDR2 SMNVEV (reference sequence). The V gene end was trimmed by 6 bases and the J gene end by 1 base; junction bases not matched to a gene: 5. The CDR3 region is CASSSDRGSYNEQFF. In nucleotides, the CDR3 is TGTGCCAGCAGCTCCGACAGGGGATCCTACAATGAGCAGTTCTTC.

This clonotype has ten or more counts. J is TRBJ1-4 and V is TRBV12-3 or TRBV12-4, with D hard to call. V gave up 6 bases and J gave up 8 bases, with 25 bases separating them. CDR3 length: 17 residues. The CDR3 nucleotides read TGTGCCAGCAGCCTAAAATGGGGAAAGAGGCTTGGAGAAAAACTGTTTTTT. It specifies CASSLKWGKRLGEKLFF.

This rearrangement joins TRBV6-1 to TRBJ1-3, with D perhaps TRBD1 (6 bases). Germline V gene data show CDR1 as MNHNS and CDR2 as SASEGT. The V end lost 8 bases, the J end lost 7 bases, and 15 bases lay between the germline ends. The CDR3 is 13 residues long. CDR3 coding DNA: TGTGCCAGCGGTCTACAGGGTACTAACACCATATATTTT. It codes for CASGLQGTNTIYF.

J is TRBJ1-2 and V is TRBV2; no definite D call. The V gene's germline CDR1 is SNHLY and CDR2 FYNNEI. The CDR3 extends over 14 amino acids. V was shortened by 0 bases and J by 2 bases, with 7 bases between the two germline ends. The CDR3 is CASSEAPGNYGYTF. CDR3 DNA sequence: TGTGCCAGCAGTGAAGCGCCGGGAAACTATGGCTACACCTTC.

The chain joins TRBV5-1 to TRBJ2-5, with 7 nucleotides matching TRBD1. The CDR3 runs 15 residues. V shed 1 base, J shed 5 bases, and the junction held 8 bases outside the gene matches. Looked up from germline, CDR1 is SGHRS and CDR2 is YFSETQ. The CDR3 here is CASSLWDRATETQYF. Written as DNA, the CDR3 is TGCGCCAGCAGCTTGTGGGACAGAGCTACGGAGACCCAGTACTTC.

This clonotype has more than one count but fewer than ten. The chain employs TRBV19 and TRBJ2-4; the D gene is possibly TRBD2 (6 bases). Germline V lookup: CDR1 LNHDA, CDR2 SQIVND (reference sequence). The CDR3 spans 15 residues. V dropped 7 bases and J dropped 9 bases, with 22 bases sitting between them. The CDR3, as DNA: TGTGCCAGTACTCCCGTCGACGGGAGTCGTACCATTCAGTACTTC. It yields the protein CASTPVDGSRTIQYF. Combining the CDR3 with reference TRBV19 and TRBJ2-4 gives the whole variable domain DGGITQSPKYLFRKEGQNVTLSCEQNLNHDAMYWYRQDPGQGLRLIYYSQIVNDFQKGDIAEGYSVSREKKESFPLTVTSAQKNPTAFYLCASTPVDGSRTIQYFGAGTRLSVL.

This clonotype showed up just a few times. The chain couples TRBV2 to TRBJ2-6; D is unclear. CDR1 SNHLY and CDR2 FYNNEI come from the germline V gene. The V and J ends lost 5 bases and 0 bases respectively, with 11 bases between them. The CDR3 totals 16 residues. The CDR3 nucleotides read TGTGCCAGCAGTTGGACGGTATCCTCTGGGGCCAACGTCCTGACTTTC. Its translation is CASSWTVSSGANVLTF.

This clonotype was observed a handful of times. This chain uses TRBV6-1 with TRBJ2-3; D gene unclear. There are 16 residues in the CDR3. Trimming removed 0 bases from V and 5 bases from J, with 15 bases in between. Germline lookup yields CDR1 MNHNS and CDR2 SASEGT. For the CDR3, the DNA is TGTGCCAGCAGTGAAGCGCCAGGACCACCGCAAGATACGCAGTATTTT. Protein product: CASSEAPGPPQDTQYF.

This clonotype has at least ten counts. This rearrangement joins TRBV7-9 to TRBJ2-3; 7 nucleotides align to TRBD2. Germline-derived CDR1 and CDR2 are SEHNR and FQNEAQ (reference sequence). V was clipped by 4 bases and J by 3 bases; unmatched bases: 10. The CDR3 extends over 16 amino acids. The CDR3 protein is CASSSAPSGDTDTQYF. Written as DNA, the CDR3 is TGTGCCAGCAGCTCGGCCCCTAGCGGCGATACAGATACGCAGTATTTT.

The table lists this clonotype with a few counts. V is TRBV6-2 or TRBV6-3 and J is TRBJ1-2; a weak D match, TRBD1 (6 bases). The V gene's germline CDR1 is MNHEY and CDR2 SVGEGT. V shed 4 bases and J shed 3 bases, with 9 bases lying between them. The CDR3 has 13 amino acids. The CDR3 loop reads CASSLGTHYGYTF. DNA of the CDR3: TGTGCCAGCAGTTTAGGGACACACTATGGCTACACCTTC.

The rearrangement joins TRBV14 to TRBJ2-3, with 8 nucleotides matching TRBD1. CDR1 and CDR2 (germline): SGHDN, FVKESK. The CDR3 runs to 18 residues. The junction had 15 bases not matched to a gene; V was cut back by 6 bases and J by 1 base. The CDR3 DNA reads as TGTGCCAGCAGTCATTACCGACGGACAGGGTGGGGCACAGATACGCAGTATTTT. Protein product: CASSHYRRTGWGTDTQYF.

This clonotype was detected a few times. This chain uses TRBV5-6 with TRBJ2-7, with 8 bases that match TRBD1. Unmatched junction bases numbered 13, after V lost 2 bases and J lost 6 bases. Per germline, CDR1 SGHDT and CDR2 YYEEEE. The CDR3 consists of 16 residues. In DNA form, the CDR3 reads TGTGCCAGCAGCTTACTTACCGGGACAGGTAGGGGCGAGCAGTACTTC. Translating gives CASSLLTGTGRGEQYF.

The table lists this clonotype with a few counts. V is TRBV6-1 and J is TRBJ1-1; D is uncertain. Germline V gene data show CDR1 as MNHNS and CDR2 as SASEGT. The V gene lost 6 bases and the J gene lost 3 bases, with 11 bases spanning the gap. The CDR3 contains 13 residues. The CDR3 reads CASRATLYTEAFF. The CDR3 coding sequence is TGTGCCAGCAGGGCCACACTATACACTGAAGCTTTCTTT.

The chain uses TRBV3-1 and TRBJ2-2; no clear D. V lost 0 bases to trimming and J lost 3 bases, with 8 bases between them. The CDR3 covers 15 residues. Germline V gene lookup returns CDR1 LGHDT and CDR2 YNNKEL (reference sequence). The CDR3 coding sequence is TGTGCCAGCAGCCAAGAACACCCGGACACCGGGGAGCTGTTTTTT. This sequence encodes CASSQEHPDTGELFF.

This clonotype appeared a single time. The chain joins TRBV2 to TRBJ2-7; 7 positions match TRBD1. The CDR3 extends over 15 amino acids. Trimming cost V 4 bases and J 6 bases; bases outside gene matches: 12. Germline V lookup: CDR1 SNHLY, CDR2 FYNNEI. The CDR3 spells CASSALTGQRREQYF. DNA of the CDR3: TGTGCCAGCAGTGCCCTGACAGGGCAGAGGCGCGAGCAGTACTTC.

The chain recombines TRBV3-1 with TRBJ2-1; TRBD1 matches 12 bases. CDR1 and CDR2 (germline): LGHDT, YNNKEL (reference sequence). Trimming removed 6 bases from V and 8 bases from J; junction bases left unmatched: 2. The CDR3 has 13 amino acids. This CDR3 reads CASRGQGAHEQFF. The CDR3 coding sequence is TGTGCCAGCAGGGGACAGGGGGCGCATGAGCAGTTCTTC.

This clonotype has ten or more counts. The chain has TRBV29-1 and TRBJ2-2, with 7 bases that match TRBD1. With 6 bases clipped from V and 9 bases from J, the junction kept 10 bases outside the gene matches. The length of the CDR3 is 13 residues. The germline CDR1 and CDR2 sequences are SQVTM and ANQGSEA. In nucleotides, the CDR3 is TGCAGCGTCACCAGGGGGAAGGCGAGGGAGCTGTTTTTT. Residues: CSVTRGKARELFF.

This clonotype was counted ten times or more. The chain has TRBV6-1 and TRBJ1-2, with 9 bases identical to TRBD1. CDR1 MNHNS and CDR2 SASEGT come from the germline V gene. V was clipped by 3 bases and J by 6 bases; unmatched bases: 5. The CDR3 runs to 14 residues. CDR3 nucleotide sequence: TGTGCCAGCAGTGACGGACAGGGGAACCATGGCTACACCTTC. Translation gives CASSDGQGNHGYTF.